This T cell receptor (beta chain) came from a study of blood T cells in healthy people across ages. Study-wide results and caveats: The authors considered diversity estimates from one million T cells to be underestimates.

The second PCR ran roughly 7 to 12 cycles with a sample-barcoded 5' primer and J-beta primers. TCRdb processed the 5' RACE reads anew with MiXCR; each CDR3 protein has one entry. The data show 850,000 to 950,000 distinct CDR3 sequences, with 29% seen just once and 15% to 20% held by the top ten. This clonotype was picked up many times. Its antigen is not known. V lost 1 base, J lost 1 base, and 8 bases lay in between. The CDR3 has 15 residues. The receptor was derived from a woman of 80 years or more in good health. This chain links TRBV12-3 or TRBV12-4 with TRBJ2-1; D is uncertain. The sample comprised blood. CDR3 nucleotides: TGTGCCAGCAGTTTAGGGGGAAGATCCTACAATGAGCAGTTCTTC. Encoded protein: CASSLGGRSYNEQFF.